This record looks at one TCR beta chain sequence and its context. This clonotype has more than one count but fewer than ten. Its antigen remains unidentified. Base qualities are not recorded, but no much larger clone differs from it by a single base. This sample is drawn from a study of post-analysis software for immune sequencing data (dated by TCRdb to between 2015 and 2016). Background on the whole study: Relapsing-remitting, secondary progressive and progressive-relapsing multiple sclerosis were recorded as disease courses, and subtype annotation was lacking for some patients. Patient repertoires were compared against around twelve previously published healthy control repertoires from donors aged about 6 to 27 years. A subset of samples was prepared in parallel using single-end sample barcoding, then pooled and co-amplified after Illumina adapter ligation. Results and caveats for the whole study, not just this receptor: Multiple sclerosis patients had significantly lower normalized Chao1 diversity than controls, a result that suggests substantial peripheral T-cell clonal expansion. The multiple sclerosis patient group was slightly younger than the control group. Strong co-clustering of samples prepared in the same batch was shown by direct clustering with F measure, prompting a batch-effect correction. Patients showed significantly higher frequencies than controls for five TRBV segments, among them TRBV5-6, TRBV5-1 and TRBV20-1.

V trim: 1 base; J trim: 9 bases; unmatched bases: 5. CDR1 MNHNS and CDR2 SASEGT are derived from the germline V gene. From its cysteine to its phenylalanine, the CDR3 spans 13 amino acids. Here the CDR3 DNA is all that survives: 39 bases in frame from base 1. To demonstrate the VDJtools post-analysis software, the study profiled TCR beta repertoires from the peripheral blood of 10 to 15 young patients with multiple sclerosis. The multiple sclerosis patients were children and adolescents between roughly 6 and 16 years of age. Libraries were built with PCR. The instrument given in TCRdb is Illumina HiSeq 2500. To reduce PCR and sequencing biases, unique molecular identifiers were built into the TCR beta cDNA libraries. About 500,000 cDNA molecules were obtained for every 1 to 10 million input T cells, so each molecule roughly corresponded to one T cell. The patient libraries were prepared and sequenced using the same protocol as the earlier healthy control dataset. Within a given batch, samples were prepared together, multiplexed and sequenced on the same HiSeq lane. Concerning the study's data processing: MIGEC was used to process the raw barcoded reads, and molecular identifier groups with only a single read were discarded before consensus assembly and CDR3 extraction. VDJtools was used for post-analysis of the clonotype tables, and diversity was normalized by down-sampling every dataset to the size of the smallest sample. In repertoire overlap clustering, CDR3 amino acid sequences, but not nucleotide sequences, were matched to correct batch-related cross-sample contamination. In TCRdb, the public reads were trimmed at Q25 with fastp and aligned with MiXCR, with productive beta chains retained. Rows are combined by CDR3 protein, so each entry shows the most common genes and DNA. In this record, the V and J calls reflect TCRdb's handling and not the investigators' own analysis. The sample data list hundreds of thousands of distinct CDR3 sequences, and about 53% of these were observed just once. The leading ten clones occupy approximately 4.5% of the sample.

The V and J genes are TRBV6-1 and TRBJ2-7; TRBD1 matches 8 bases in the middle. The sequencing input was blood. The clonotype originates from a girl aged 10 to 17 with multiple sclerosis. In nucleotide form, the sequence is TGTGCCAGCAGTGAAGTTAGGACAGGGAGGCAGTACTTC. This gives the protein CASSEVRTGRQYF.